Presented here are 22 T cell receptor beta chains from one specimen sequenced in a study of pediatric ulcerative colitis. The repertoire was sequenced with immunoSEQ multiplex PCR; TCRdb's copy has only in-frame clones and lacks some. The table shows around 16,000 clones, with about 80% occurring only once. The rectum was sampled with one to two pinch biopsies at colonoscopy. Sequences were obtained from gut tissue. Receptors were obtained from a boy between 10 and 17 years old who was a control in a study of pediatric ulcerative colitis.

J is TRBJ2-6 and V is TRBV7-2; the D is unclear. The ends were cut back, 3 bases at V and 0 bases at J, with 3 bases in the middle. Germline V gene data show CDR1 as SGHTA and CDR2 as FQGNSA. CDR3 length: 14 residues. CDR3 protein: CASSFYSGANVLTF. The DNA of the CDR3 is TGTGCCAGCAGCTTTTACTCTGGGGCCAACGTCCTGACTTTC.

The gene calls are TRBV13 and TRBJ1-1; tentatively, D is TRBD1 (5 bases). This CDR3 is built from 14 residues. V lost 3 bases and J 2 bases, leaving 10 bases between the germline ends. CDR1 PRHDT and CDR2 FYEKMQ come from the germline V gene (reference sequence). CDR3 amino acids: CASSFLQANTEAFF. The CDR3 DNA is TGTGCCAGCAGCTTCCTACAGGCCAACACTGAAGCTTTCTTT.

V usage is TRBV4-1 and J usage is TRBJ2-7, with D perhaps assigned TRBD1 or TRBD2 (5 bases each). The CDR3 length is 16 residues. V lost 1 base, J lost 2 bases, and 15 bases lay in between. Germline CDR1 reads MGHRA; CDR2 reads YSYEKL. The CDR3 DNA follows: TGCGCCAGCAGCCAAGGGACCTCTGGGACCGCCTACGAGCAGTACTTC. This codes for CASSQGTSGTAYEQYF.

This clone was detected a few times. The chain carries TRBV4-3 and TRBJ2-7; D is undetermined. V shed 0 bases and J shed 4 bases, with 13 bases lying between them. This CDR3 spans 15 amino acids. From germline, CDR1 is LGHNA and CDR2 YSLEER. CDR3 DNA sequence: TGCGCCAGCAGCCAAGATAACAGCTTCCCGTACGAGCAGTACTTC. Its protein is CASSQDNSFPYEQYF.

The CDR3: CAITGSTDTQYF. For the CDR3, the DNA is TGTGCCATCACGGGGAGCACAGATACGCAGTATTTT. The V and J genes are TRBV10-3 and TRBJ2-3; tentatively, D is TRBD2 (5 bases). CDR1 and CDR2 from the germline V gene are ENHRY and SYGVKD. The CDR3 length is 12 residues. With 7 bases removed from V and 0 bases from J, the gap between germline ends came to 5 bases.

The rearrangement joins TRBV11-3 to TRBJ1-1, with TRBD1 as a possible D gene (5 bases). Germline V gene data show CDR1 as SGHNT and CDR2 as YENEEA. This CDR3 is built from 13 residues. The germline V and J ends were trimmed by 5 bases and 4 bases, with 11 bases remaining between them. Here the CDR3 DNA reads TGTGCCAGCAGCAAGACAGTTGGCACTGAAGCTTTCTTT. Its protein product is CASSKTVGTEAFF.

This clone was recorded a few times. The gene calls are TRBV7-9 and TRBJ1-5; no clear D gene. The germline CDR1 and CDR2 sequences are SEHNR and FQNEAQ (reference sequence). The V end lost 1 base, the J end lost 4 bases, and 5 bases lay between the germline ends. The CDR3 length is 13 residues. The CDR3 DNA follows: TGTGCCAGCAGCTTAGAGGCAAATCAGCCCCAGCATTTT. As protein: CASSLEANQPQHF.

This sequence joins TRBV6-6 and TRBJ2-7, with D perhaps matching TRBD2 (6 bases). V dropped 6 bases and J dropped 2 bases, with 8 bases sitting between them. The V gene's germline CDR1 is MNHNY and CDR2 SVGAGI (reference sequence). The CDR3 covers 12 residues. The CDR3, as DNA: TGTGCCAGCAGGGGAGGCCCCTACGAGCAGTACTTC. It is translated as CASRGGPYEQYF.

This clone was picked up a small number of times. V usage is TRBV19 and J usage is TRBJ1-4; no definite D call. Germline V gene data show CDR1 as LNHDA and CDR2 as SQIVND (reference sequence). V was shortened by 0 bases and J by 7 bases, with 9 bases between the two germline ends. The CDR3 covers 14 residues. CDR3 amino acids: CASSIERRSEKLFF. The CDR3 DNA is TGTGCCAGTAGTATAGAGAGACGGAGTGAAAAACTGTTTTTT. Full variable domain (remainder filled in from reference TRBV19 and TRBJ1-4): DGGITQSPKYLFRKEGQNVTLSCEQNLNHDAMYWYRQDPGQGLRLIYYSQIVNDFQKGDIAEGYSVSREKKESFPLTVTSAQKNPTAFYLCASSIERRSEKLFFGSGTQLSVL.

V gene TRBV4-3 combines with J gene TRBJ2-1; D is uncertain. V was cut by 0 bases and J by 7 bases, with 13 bases left in between. Germline assignment: CDR1 LGHNA and CDR2 YSLEER. This CDR3 is built from 15 residues. The CDR3 region has the DNA TGCGCCAGCAGCCAAGATAGTTTATCCCCTAATGAGCAGTTCTTC. Translating gives CASSQDSLSPNEQFF.

The chain is built from TRBV29-1 and TRBJ2-2, with D possibly being TRBD2 (5 bases). The CDR3 has 13 residues. The V gene's germline CDR1 is SQVTM and CDR2 ANQGSEA. Trimming stripped 5 bases from V and 3 bases from J, with 10 bases between. The CDR3 sequence is CSVYTSYTGELFF. In DNA form, the CDR3 reads TGCAGCGTTTATACTAGTTACACCGGGGAGCTGTTTTTT.

The chain recombines TRBV28 with TRBJ2-1; 11 positions match TRBD2. The germline V gene has CDR1 MDHEN and CDR2 SYDVKM. This CDR3 has 18 amino acids. V shed 4 bases, J shed 8 bases, and the junction held 16 bases outside the gene matches. CDR3 amino acids: CASSSAGLAEPKDYEQFF. In nucleotides, the CDR3 is TGTGCCAGCAGTTCTGCGGGACTAGCGGAGCCCAAAGACTATGAGCAGTTCTTC.

V and J are TRBV7-2 and TRBJ1-1, with D possibly TRBD1 on 6 matching bases. This CDR3 comprises 13 residues. V was cut by 9 bases and J by 0 bases, with 11 bases left in between. Germline CDR1 SGHTA, CDR2 FQGNSA. As DNA, the CDR3 is TGTGCCAGTGCGGGACAACTGAACACTGAAGCTTTCTTT. This translates into CASAGQLNTEAFF.

The genes are TRBV4-3 and TRBJ2-7; TRBD1 aligns across 12 bases. CDR3 length equals 20 residues. Unmatched junction bases numbered 14, after V lost 0 bases and J lost 2 bases. Germline V gene lookup returns CDR1 LGHNA and CDR2 YSLEER. The CDR3 region is CASSQEGRDRGPTVPYEQYF. CDR3 nucleotides: TGCGCCAGCAGCCAAGAGGGGCGGGACAGGGGGCCTACGGTCCCCTACGAGCAGTACTTC.

V gene TRBV11-2 combines with J gene TRBJ2-7, with D possibly matching TRBD2 (5 bases). Germline V gene sequence: CDR1 SGHAT, CDR2 FQNNGV. This CDR3 is built from 15 residues. Trimming shortened V by 3 bases and J by 3 bases, and 15 bases separated the two germline ends. CDR3 loop: CASSFYDRGIYEQYF. CDR3 bases: TGTGCCAGCAGCTTCTATGACCGGGGTATCTACGAGCAGTACTTC.

The chain has TRBV7-2 and TRBJ2-2; 10 bases line up with TRBD1. J was trimmed by 7 bases and V by 1 base; bases with no gene match: 6. The CDR3 has 16 residues. CDR1 is SGHTA and CDR2 is FQGNSA in the germline V gene. CDR3 DNA sequence: TGTGCCAGCAGCTTAGGCGGGACAGGGGTCGGCGGGGAGCTGTTTTTT. It is translated as CASSLGGTGVGGELFF.

In this sample, this clone turned up a few times. The V call is TRBV5-1, the J call TRBJ1-2, with D unclear. The CDR3 has 13 amino acids. Trimming pared 0 bases from V and 1 base from J, leaving 4 bases between. Germline loops: CDR1 SGHRS, CDR2 YFSETQ. The CDR3 reads CASSLDDNYGYTF. As DNA, the CDR3 is TGCGCCAGCAGCTTGGATGATAACTATGGCTACACCTTC. The whole variable domain, remainder taken from reference TRBV5-1 and TRBJ1-2, is KAGVTQTPRYLIKTRGQQVTLSCSPISGHRSVSWYQQTPGQGLQFLFEYFSETQRNKGNFPGRFSGRQFSNSRSEMNVSTLELGDSALYLCASSLDDNYGYTFGSGTRLTVV.

The chain recombines TRBV19 with TRBJ2-3; 11 bases line up with TRBD1. This CDR3 has 16 residues. After removal of 5 bases from V and 3 bases from J, the junction contained 7 bases not matched to a gene. Germline V CDR1 and CDR2: LNHDA, SQIVND (reference sequence). The CDR3 DNA reads as TGTGCCAGTAGTGCAAGAGGACAGGGGGCAACAGATACGCAGTATTTT. Translation gives CASSARGQGATDTQYF.

The chain carries TRBV28 and TRBJ2-3, with TRBD2 matching over 13 bases. With V trimmed by 9 bases and J by 2 bases, 8 bases remained unmatched. CDR1 is MDHEN and CDR2 is SYDVKM in the germline V gene. CDR3 length equals 16 residues. CDR3 nucleotides: TGTGCCAGTCGACTAGCGGGAGGAGATGTCACAGATACGCAGTATTTT. The encoded protein is CASRLAGGDVTDTQYF.

This chain uses TRBV11-2 with TRBJ1-5; the D gene is possibly TRBD1 (5 bases). Trimming stripped 1 base from V and 0 bases from J, with 19 bases between. Germline CDR1 and CDR2: SGHAT and FQNNGV. This CDR3 region has 19 residues. The CDR3 here is CASSLGAGLLGSSNQPQHF. The CDR3 DNA reads TGTGCCAGCAGCTTAGGGGCAGGGCTCTTGGGAAGTAGCAATCAGCCCCAGCATTTT.

This chain links TRBV6-1 with TRBJ2-1; TRBD2 matches 9 bases. This CDR3 spans 15 amino acids. CDR1 is MNHNS and CDR2 is SASEGT in the germline V gene. Trimming cost V 1 base and J 4 bases; bases outside gene matches: 2. Here the CDR3 reads CASSEVAGEYNEQFF. In nucleotides, the CDR3 is TGTGCCAGCAGTGAAGTAGCGGGAGAATACAATGAGCAGTTCTTC.

V and J are TRBV18 and TRBJ2-2; D uncertain. The CDR3 runs to 16 residues. The germline gives CDR1 KGHSH, CDR2 LQKENI. Trimming pared 2 bases from V and 2 bases from J, leaving 12 bases between. CDR3 in amino acids: CASSPRPMANTGELFF. In DNA form, the CDR3 reads TGTGCCAGCTCACCAAGGCCAATGGCCAACACCGGGGAGCTGTTTTTT.